Listed below are T cell receptor beta chains from one sample, sequenced in a study of blood T cell repertoires in COVID-19. The assay was immunoSEQ multiplex PCR, and TCRdb's table has in-frame clones only and misses some. In the table there are 400,000 or so clones, 89% of which are singletons. Sequenced input: peripheral blood. The receptor source for this set is a woman aged 40 to 50 with COVID-19, enrolled during active disease. Each CDR3 is given with its conserved first and last residue. D genes are given only for firm matches. Not every row has a clone size; where given, it reads once, few, many or a size class.

v_gene: TRBV4-3; d_gene: TRBD1; abundance: -; len: 20; j_gene: TRBJ1-3; CDR3nt: TGCGCCAGCAGCCAAGACCCCCCGGGGACAGGGGCCTACTCTGGAAACACCATATATTTT; CDR3aa: CASSQDPPGTGAYSGNTIYF
v_gene: TRBV19; d_gene: -; abundance: -; len: 16; j_gene: TRBJ1-2; CDR3nt: TGTGCCAGTAGTATGGTTAGCAGTCGTCCTAACTATGGCTACACCTTC; CDR3aa: CASSMVSSRPNYGYTF
v_gene: TRBV7-9; d_gene: TRBD1; abundance: -; len: 16; j_gene: TRBJ1-6; CDR3nt: TGTGCCAGCAGCTCGGGACAGGGGAGCTATAATTCACCCCTCCACTTT; CDR3aa: CASSSGQGSYNSPLHF
v_gene: TRBV6-5; d_gene: TRBD1; abundance: -; len: 12; j_gene: TRBJ1-4; CDR3nt: TGTGCCAGCAGTTACCAAACAGGGGAACTGTTTTTT; CDR3aa: CASSYQTGELFF
v_gene: TRBV4-2; d_gene: TRBD1; abundance: -; len: 15; j_gene: TRBJ1-5; CDR3nt: TGTGCCAGCAGCCAATGGGACAGCCAAGGTCCGCCCCAGCATTTT; CDR3aa: CASSQWDSQGPPQHF
v_gene: TRBV2; d_gene: TRBD2; abundance: -; len: 16; j_gene: TRBJ2-7; CDR3nt: TGTGCCAGCAGTGAGGGGGGGCGACTAGCGCGGTACGAGCAGTACTTC; CDR3aa: CASSEGGRLARYEQYF
v_gene: TRBV29-1; d_gene: -; abundance: -; len: 15; j_gene: TRBJ1-1; CDR3nt: TGCAGCGCCATTTTTCCACAGGGACGGTTTACTGAAGCTTTCTTT; CDR3aa: CSAIFPQGRFTEAFF
v_gene: TRBV3-1/TRBV3-2; d_gene: TRBD1; abundance: -; len: 16; j_gene: TRBJ1-4; CDR3nt: TGTGCCAGCAGCCTTACGGGGACAGGGCGGGATGAAAAACTGTTTTTT; CDR3aa: CASSLTGTGRDEKLFF
v_gene: TRBV7-9; d_gene: TRBD1; abundance: -; len: 14; j_gene: TRBJ1-4; CDR3nt: TGTGCCAGCAGCCCACAGGGGGAATTTGAAAAACTGTTTTTT; CDR3aa: CASSPQGEFEKLFF
v_gene: TRBV14; d_gene: TRBD1; abundance: -; len: 13; j_gene: TRBJ1-2; CDR3nt: TGTGCCAGCAGACCAACAGGGGGCGATGGCTACACCTTC; CDR3aa: CASRPTGGDGYTF
v_gene: TRBV5-3; d_gene: -; abundance: -; len: 15; j_gene: TRBJ1-1; CDR3nt: TGTGCCAGAAGGGTGTTTGTGGGGCGGAACACTGAAGCTTTCTTT; CDR3aa: CARRVFVGRNTEAFF
v_gene: TRBV3-1/TRBV3-2; d_gene: -; abundance: -; len: 13; j_gene: TRBJ1-1; CDR3nt: TGTGCCAGCAGGGAATCGGGGGTCACTGAAGCTTTCTTT; CDR3aa: CASRESGVTEAFF
v_gene: TRBV19; d_gene: -; abundance: -; len: 13; j_gene: TRBJ1-2; CDR3nt: TGTGCCAGTAAAAGCTTGGGCGGGTATGGCTACACCTTC; CDR3aa: CASKSLGGYGYTF
v_gene: TRBV12-3/TRBV12-4; d_gene: TRBD1; abundance: -; len: 13; j_gene: TRBJ1-1; CDR3nt: TGTGCCAGCAGTATTGACAGGGACACTGAAGCTTTCTTT; CDR3aa: CASSIDRDTEAFF
v_gene: TRBV9; d_gene: -; abundance: -; len: 17; j_gene: TRBJ2-1; CDR3nt: TGTGCCAGCAGCGTAGCTTTCCTCCCTATAGAGGACAATGAGCAGTTCTTC; CDR3aa: CASSVAFLPIEDNEQFF
v_gene: TRBV21-1; d_gene: -; abundance: -; len: 18; j_gene: TRBJ2-2; CDR3nt: TGTGCCAGCAGCAAATCCGACAGCGGGGGCCTCATGGCCGGGGAGCTGTTTTTT; CDR3aa: CASSKSDSGGLMAGELFF
v_gene: TRBV7-9; d_gene: TRBD1; abundance: -; len: 14; j_gene: TRBJ1-1; CDR3nt: TGTGCCAGCAGCTTCAACAGGGGAAACACTGAAGCTTTCTTT; CDR3aa: CASSFNRGNTEAFF
v_gene: TRBV9; d_gene: -; abundance: -; len: 16; j_gene: TRBJ2-2; CDR3nt: TGTGCCAGCAGCATAGGGGGAGGTAGGAACACCGGGGAGCTGTTTTTT; CDR3aa: CASSIGGGRNTGELFF
v_gene: TRBV18; d_gene: -; abundance: -; len: 12; j_gene: TRBJ1-2; CDR3nt: TGTGCCAGCTCAGTCGACATAGGAAGCTACACCTTC; CDR3aa: CASSVDIGSYTF
v_gene: TRBV19; d_gene: -; abundance: -; len: 12; j_gene: TRBJ1-1; CDR3nt: TGTGCCAGTAAGACGGGGAACACTGAAGCTTTCTTT; CDR3aa: CASKTGNTEAFF
v_gene: TRBV18; d_gene: -; abundance: -; len: 14; j_gene: TRBJ1-4; CDR3nt: TGTGCCAGCTCACCACGGACAGAGAATGAAAAACTGTTTTTT; CDR3aa: CASSPRTENEKLFF
v_gene: TRBV4-2; d_gene: -; abundance: -; len: 16; j_gene: TRBJ1-6; CDR3nt: TGTGCCAGCAGCCAAGATCCGGGACTGACGAATTCACCCCTCCACTTT; CDR3aa: CASSQDPGLTNSPLHF
v_gene: TRBV24-1; d_gene: TRBD1; abundance: once; len: 17; j_gene: TRBJ2-5; CDR3nt: TGTGCCACCAGTGATTCCGACAGGGGGATATTTCTCGGGACCCAGTACTTC; CDR3aa: CATSDSDRGIFLGTQYF
v_gene: TRBV4-3; d_gene: TRBD2; abundance: -; len: 16; j_gene: TRBJ2-3; CDR3nt: TGCGCCAGCAGCCAAGATGTAGCGGGGCCCTTAATAGCGCAGTATTTT; CDR3aa: CASSQDVAGPLIAQYF